Below, 26 T cell receptor beta chains from the same sample are listed, as sequenced in a study of regulatory T cells in long-lasting Graves disease listed by TCRdb under 2021. Receptor libraries were prepared by multiplex PCR. Sequenced using an Illumina HiSeq 4000. TCR beta libraries were built with iRepertoire HTBI primers and Arm-PCR amplification of CDR3 regions. Through fastp at Q25 and MiXCR, TCRdb rebuilt clones from the public reads, retaining in-frame beta chains. One record per CDR3 amino acid sequence lists the most common genes and DNA. For this sample there are hundreds of thousands of distinct CDR3 sequences; around an eighth appear just once. The top ten constitute roughly 10% of the sample. This sample's time point label indicates: newly diagnosed GD, antithyroid drugs for less than 3 months. For both TCR sequencing and RNA sequencing, RNA was extracted from PBMCs using TRIzol. Separately, the same data were catalogued under a study of T cells in Graves' hyperthyroidism and ophthalmopathy.

The sample in question was peripheral blood mononuclear cells (PBMCs), obtained at new diagnosis, from a patient treated with antithyroid drugs. These receptors came from a man aged 30 to 45 with Graves disease. Donor details come from another sample of the same person, matched by shared clones.

This clonotype was detected a few times. J is TRBJ1-5 and V is TRBV10-2; D is unclear. The V gene lost 2 bases and the J gene lost 1 base, with 6 bases spanning the gap. There are 14 residues in the CDR3. The germline V gene has CDR1 WSHSY and CDR2 SAAADI. The CDR3 sequence is CASSESGSNQPQHF. The CDR3 bases are TGCGCCAGCAGTGAGAGTGGAAGCAATCAGCCCCAGCATTTT.

This clonotype was detected ten times or more. The gene calls are TRBV15 and TRBJ1-2, with D perhaps TRBD1 (6 bases). Germline V gene sequence: CDR1 LNHNV, CDR2 YYDKDF (reference sequence). V dropped 8 bases and J dropped 11 bases, with 9 bases sitting between them. CDR3 length equals 9 residues. The CDR3 loop is CATPTGYTF. The CDR3 DNA reads as TGTGCCACCCCGACAGGATACACCTTC.

The chain uses TRBV7-8 and TRBJ2-7; D perhaps matches TRBD2 (7 bases). The V end lost 5 bases, the J end lost 6 bases, and 17 bases lay between the germline ends. Germline V gene data show CDR1 as SGHVS and CDR2 as FQNEAQ. The CDR3 spans 14 residues. This CDR3 reads CASSQTRGGGEQYF. The CDR3 DNA sequence: TGTGCCAGCAGCCAGACTAGGGGGGGGGGCGAGCAGTACTTC.

This clonotype was seen ten or more times. V usage is TRBV11-2 and J usage is TRBJ2-1; a possible D gene is TRBD1 (5 bases). The V end lost 4 bases, the J end lost 4 bases, and 11 bases lay between the germline ends. This CDR3 is 14 amino acids long. Germline CDR1 is SGHAT and CDR2 is FQNNGV. The CDR3 here is CASSWADRYNEQFF. CDR3 coding DNA: TGTGCCAGCAGCTGGGCCGACAGATACAATGAGCAGTTCTTC.

At least ten counts were recorded for this clonotype. The chain is built from TRBV24-1 and TRBJ2-7; unclear D gene. Per the germline V gene, CDR1 is KGHDR and CDR2 is SFDVKD. The V gene lost 2 bases and the J gene lost 2 bases, with 6 bases spanning the gap. CDR3 length: 13 amino acids. The CDR3 DNA reads as TGTGCCACCAGTGATTCAGGAGCCTACGAGCAGTACTTC. Translated, it gives CATSDSGAYEQYF.

About this clonotype itself: This clone may be a read error of a much larger clone one base away. This chain links TRBV5-5 with TRBJ2-3; a possible D gene is TRBD1 (5 bases). Germline lookup yields CDR1 SGHKS and CDR2 YYEKEE (reference sequence). The CDR3 sequence is 15 residues long. The CDR3 here is CASSLAQLATDTQFF. DNA of the CDR3: TGTGCCAGCAGCTTGGCACAGCTGGCGACAGATACGCAGTTTTTT.

This clonotype appeared many times. A junction boundary mismatches the germline segment, possibly from a read error. V and J are TRBV12-3 or TRBV12-4 and TRBJ2-3; D might be TRBD2 (6 bases). This CDR3 spans 13 amino acids. CDR3 sequence: CASSLGGADTQYF. CDR3 coding DNA: TGTGCCAGCAGCTTAGGAGGGGCAGATACGCAGTATTTT.

There are many counts of this clonotype. J is TRBJ2-3 and V is TRBV2, with 7 bases matching TRBD2. CDR3 length: 15 residues. Trimming cost V 6 bases and J 1 base; bases outside gene matches: 7. Germline CDR1 reads SNHLY; CDR2 reads FYNNEI. Here the CDR3 DNA reads TGTGCCAGCAGGGCGTACACTAGCGGCACAGATACGCAGTATTTT. Encoded protein: CASRAYTSGTDTQYF.

This rearrangement joins TRBV10-2 to TRBJ2-3, with TRBD2 identical over 13 bases. The germline gives CDR1 WSHSY, CDR2 SAAADI. This CDR3 contains 18 residues. Trimming cost V 6 bases and J 4 bases; bases outside gene matches: 13. Here the CDR3 DNA reads TGCGCCAGCAGGGGACTAGCGGGAAACGGTGTGGGTGCAGATACGCAGTATTTT. Protein sequence: CASRGLAGNGVGADTQYF.

Comments on this clonotype: A much larger clone lies a single base off, so this may be a read error. The genes are TRBV27 and TRBJ2-3; 7 positions agree with TRBD2. Per the germline V gene, CDR1 is MNHEY and CDR2 is SMNVEV (reference sequence). The CDR3 has 14 amino acids. V shed 11 bases, J shed 0 bases, and the junction held 8 bases outside the gene matches. This CDR3 is CAGTAGPSTDTQYF. The CDR3 DNA sequence: TGTGCCGGCACAGCGGGACCTAGCACAGATACGCAGTATTTT.

The DNA of the CDR3 is TGCAGTGCTAGAGCCCAGGGACAGTATAATTCACCCCTCCACTTT. This gives the protein CSARAQGQYNSPLHF. This rearrangement joins TRBV20-1 to TRBJ1-6; 7 bases line up with TRBD1. V lost 1 base and J lost 4; bases outside the gene matches: 4. The CDR3 totals 15 residues. In germline, CDR1 is DFQATT, CDR2 SNEGSKA (reference sequence).

This clonotype was observed a handful of times. This chain connects TRBV20-1 to TRBJ2-5; 10 bases agree with TRBD1. Germline trimming cut 5 bases from V and 5 bases from J; bases unmatched to any gene: 8. Germline CDR1 is DFQATT and CDR2 is SNEGSKA (reference sequence). This CDR3 contains 14 residues. In DNA form, the CDR3 reads TGCAGTGCTTCCGGGACAGGGGTAGGCGAGACCCAGTACTTC. Translated: CSASGTGVGETQYF.

This clonotype was observed a few times. The chain recombines TRBV5-6 with TRBJ2-1; 9 bases align to TRBD1. Germline loops: CDR1 SGHDT, CDR2 YYEEEE. Trimming cost V 5 bases and J 2 bases; bases outside gene matches: 8. CDR3 size: 16 residues. CDR3: CASSHPGQGAYNEQFF. For the CDR3, the DNA is TGTGCCAGCAGTCATCCGGGACAGGGAGCCTACAATGAGCAGTTCTTC.

The chain recombines TRBV7-9 with TRBJ2-7, with 9 bases that match TRBD1. In germline, CDR1 is SEHNR, CDR2 FQNEAQ (reference sequence). The trim removed 5 bases at V and 0 bases at J, leaving 11 bases unmatched. The CDR3 has 17 residues. The CDR3: CASSPVARGQGSYEQYF. In nucleotides, the CDR3 is TGTGCCAGCAGCCCCGTAGCCCGGGGACAGGGCTCCTACGAGCAGTACTTC.

The chain carries TRBV20-1 and TRBJ2-5, with 7 bases fitting TRBD2. Germline CDR1 is DFQATT and CDR2 is SNEGSKA (reference sequence). V was clipped by 0 bases and J by 7 bases; unmatched bases: 8. This CDR3 is 14 amino acids long. CDR3 DNA: TGCAGTGCTAGAGATGTTGGCGGGAGTGCGACCCAGTACTTC. Its protein product is CSARDVGGSATQYF.

The chain is built from TRBV6-1 and TRBJ2-5; D gene ambiguous. From germline, CDR1 is MNHNS and CDR2 SASEGT. Deletions cut 8 bases from V and 5 bases from J, with 12 bases between. The CDR3 sequence is 12 residues long. The CDR3 region has the DNA TGTGCCAGCCACGTGAGTCTGGAGACCCAGTACTTC. This encodes CASHVSLETQYF.

This clonotype was recorded at least ten times. The J gene is TRBJ1-1, the V gene TRBV7-9; D unclear. The CDR3 sequence is 15 residues long. Trimming cost V 1 base and J 0 bases, with 9 bases left between them. Germline loops: CDR1 SEHNR, CDR2 FQNEAQ (reference sequence). The CDR3, as DNA: TGTGCCAGCAGCTTAGTAGGAGTTCTGAACACTGAAGCTTTCTTT. It encodes CASSLVGVLNTEAFF.

This clonotype was detected a few times. This chain joins TRBV4-2 and TRBJ2-1; possible D gene TRBD1, 5 bases. The CDR3 sequence is 15 residues long. Trimming removed 1 base from V and 4 bases from J, with 11 bases in between. Germline values: CDR1 LGHNA, CDR2 YNFKEQ. CDR3 bases: TGTGCCAGCAGCCAAGCAGGGTGGGTATACAATGAGCAGTTCTTC. This translates into CASSQAGWVYNEQFF.

This clonotype was detected ten times or more. The chain uses TRBV2 and TRBJ1-5; D call uncertain. Trimming stripped 6 bases from V and 4 bases from J, with 10 bases between. Germline loops: CDR1 SNHLY, CDR2 FYNNEI. This CDR3 is 13 amino acids long. CDR3 bases: TGTGCCAGCAGGACCCAACCTAATCAGCCCCAGCATTTT. Protein sequence: CASRTQPNQPQHF.

With regard to this clonotype: A much larger clone is a single base away; this may be a read error. This rearrangement joins TRBV27 to TRBJ2-7; D call uncertain. The better agreement between TRBJ2-1 and the DNA end casts doubt on the J call. Germline V gene sequence: CDR1 MNHEY, CDR2 SMNVEV (reference sequence). The CDR3 spans 14 residues. CDR3 sequence: CASRLEGLSYEQFF. The CDR3 DNA reads TGTGCCAGCCGCCTAGAAGGCCTCTCCTACGAGCAGTTCTTC.

In this sample, this clonotype turned up many times. The chain couples TRBV11-1 to TRBJ2-1; 11 nucleotides match TRBD2. The CDR3 contains 17 residues. With 7 bases clipped from V and 0 bases from J, the junction kept 8 bases outside the gene matches. Germline V gives CDR1 SGHAT, CDR2 FQDESV (reference sequence). CDR3 protein: CASTSGLAGFSYNEQFF. DNA for the CDR3: TGTGCCAGCACCTCCGGACTAGCGGGTTTCTCCTACAATGAGCAGTTCTTC.

This clonotype was detected many times. This rearrangement joins TRBV5-6 to TRBJ2-7; either TRBD1 or TRBD2 may fit D (5 bases each). The CDR3 has 14 residues. Deletions cut 0 bases from V and 6 bases from J, with 13 bases between. Germline CDR1 SGHDT, CDR2 YYEEEE. The CDR3: CASSLVTGGFEQYF. In DNA form, the CDR3 reads TGTGCCAGCAGCTTGGTGACTGGGGGTTTCGAGCAGTACTTC.

This clonotype appeared many times. The chain recombines TRBV12-3 or TRBV12-4 with TRBJ2-1; 13 bases fit TRBD2. V gave up 2 bases and J gave up 9 bases; unmatched junction bases: 4. The CDR3 consists of 15 residues. CDR3 in amino acids: CASSLTGLAGSEQFF. In DNA form, the CDR3 reads TGTGCCAGCAGTTTAACGGGACTAGCGGGAAGTGAGCAGTTCTTC.

The rearrangement links TRBV6-1 to TRBJ1-5; TRBD1 aligns across 9 bases. The CDR3 has 15 amino acids. Trimming removed 6 bases from V and 1 base from J; junction bases left unmatched: 4. Germline V lookup: CDR1 MNHNS, CDR2 SASEGT. CDR3: CASRRQGVSNQPQHF. The CDR3 DNA follows: TGTGCCAGCAGGCGACAGGGGGTGAGCAATCAGCCCCAGCATTTT.

This clonotype was found many times. The chain employs TRBV5-1 and TRBJ1-1; the D is unclear. Germline V gives CDR1 SGHRS, CDR2 YFSETQ. V was trimmed by 4 bases and J by 9 bases, leaving 19 bases between them. There are 14 residues in the CDR3. The CDR3 region is CASSRDDEGLQAFF. CDR3 in DNA: TGCGCCAGCAGCAGGGATGATGAGGGTTTACAAGCTTTCTTT.

This clonotype showed up just a few times. V usage is TRBV25-1 and J usage is TRBJ1-2; maybe TRBD1 (5 bases). V lost 4 bases and J lost 8, with 26 bases in between. CDR3 length: 17 residues. Looked up from germline, CDR1 is MGHDK and CDR2 is SYGVNS. As DNA, the CDR3 is TGTGCCAGCAGTGCTAACTGGGGGGATACGGGTCGCGGGGGCTACACCTTC. Translating gives CASSANWGDTGRGGYTF.